The 28 T cell receptor beta chains below were found in one sample sequenced in a study of graft-versus-host responses after intestinal transplantation. Clones were read by immunoSEQ multiplex PCR, and TCRdb kept only the in-frame ones, dropping some. The table shows approximately 10,000 clones, with less than 35% occurring only once. This sample comprised alloreactive CD4+ T cells from a mixed lymphocyte reaction culture, obtained before intestinal transplant. The subset denotes: CFSE-low proliferating T cells sorted from roughly six-day pre-transplant mixed lymphocyte reaction (GvH or HvG direction). The source of these receptors is a human patient who received an intestinal transplant.

This clone was picked up a small number of times. The V call is TRBV7-6, the J call TRBJ2-7; TRBD2 aligns across 7 bases. Looked up from germline, CDR1 is SGHVS and CDR2 is FNYEAQ. CDR3 length equals 13 residues. Trimming at V came to 6 bases and at J to 3 bases, leaving 5 bases not matched to a gene. The DNA of the CDR3 is TGTGCCAGCAGTCACCGGGGGGTCTACGAGCAGTACTTC. Protein product: CASSHRGVYEQYF.

This clone was seen a handful of times. The V gene is TRBV6-6, the J gene TRBJ2-7, with D hard to call. CDR1 and CDR2 (germline): MNHNY, SVGAGI (reference sequence). The length of the CDR3 is 11 residues. V was pared by 5 bases and J by 3 bases, with 5 bases between. The CDR3 sequence is CASSQIYEQYF. The CDR3 nucleotides are TGTGCCAGCAGTCAAATCTACGAGCAGTACTTC.

This clone is labeled medium-sized (0.01 to 0.1%). The genes are TRBV4-1 and TRBJ2-7; the D is unclear. The CDR3 sequence is 13 residues long. The germline gives CDR1 MGHRA, CDR2 YSYEKL. V was shortened by 4 bases and J by 3 bases, with 10 bases between the two germline ends. CDR3 bases: TGCGCCAGCAGCCGAGGAGAAAACTACGAGCAGTACTTC. Translated: CASSRGENYEQYF.

By frequency in the sample, this clone is medium-sized (0.01 to 0.1%). The V call is TRBV6-4, the J call TRBJ2-1; 8 bases agree with TRBD2. CDR3 length: 15 amino acids. Trimming at V came to 3 bases and at J to 2 bases, leaving 3 bases not matched to a gene. Germline CDR1 reads MRHNA; CDR2 reads SNTAGT. The DNA of the CDR3 is TGTGCCAGCAGTGAGAGCGGGAGCCCCTACAATGAGCAGTTCTTC. It encodes CASSESGSPYNEQFF.

The chain has TRBV4-1 and TRBJ1-1; possibly TRBD1 for D (5 bases). The CDR3 length is 14 residues. In germline, CDR1 is MGHRA, CDR2 YSYEKL. V was clipped by 4 bases and J by 4 bases, with 13 bases between them. The CDR3 reads CASSLVGGFTEAFF. The CDR3 DNA reads TGCGCCAGCAGCCTAGTCGGGGGGTTCACTGAAGCTTTCTTT.

The V and J genes are TRBV30 and TRBJ1-3; D possibly corresponds to TRBD1 (5 bases). This CDR3 has 12 residues. Germline CDR1 reads GTSNPN; CDR2 reads SVGIG (reference sequence). The CDR3 protein is CGLGAGGNTIYF. In DNA, the CDR3 is TGTGGGCTCGGGGCCGGCGGAAACACCATATATTTT.

The chain combines TRBV29-1 with TRBJ2-3; TRBD1 or TRBD2 may be the D gene (6 bases each). CDR3 length: 14 residues. With 7 bases removed from V and 0 bases from J, the gap between germline ends came to 14 bases. Germline V lookup: CDR1 SQVTM, CDR2 ANQGSEA. CDR3 bases: TGCAGCGGGGAGGACAGTTCTAGCACAGATACGCAGTATTTT. Its protein product is CSGEDSSSTDTQYF.

This clone was seen a few times. This chain connects TRBV6-1 to TRBJ2-3; unclear D gene. There are 13 residues in the CDR3. Germline V gives CDR1 MNHNS, CDR2 SASEGT. V lost 6 bases and J lost 2, with 9 bases in between. The CDR3 nucleotides are TGTGCCAGCAGCCTTACCACCACAGATACGCAGTATTTT. It is translated as CASSLTTTDTQYF.

This clone turned up a few times. The chain uses TRBV6-9 and TRBJ2-7; 7 nucleotides agree with TRBD1. The germline V gene encodes CDR1 MNHGY and CDR2 SVAAGI. J was trimmed by 2 bases and V by 5 bases; bases with no gene match: 6. This CDR3 is built from 14 residues. CDR3 in DNA: TGTGCCAGCAGTATTTTGACAGGGCCCTACGAGCAGTACTTC. Translated: CASSILTGPYEQYF.

The V call is TRBV27, the J call TRBJ2-7; TRBD1 matches 9 bases. The CDR3 covers 14 residues. V lost 9 bases and J lost 3; bases outside the gene matches: 9. Germline V gene sequence: CDR1 MNHEY, CDR2 SMNVEV (reference sequence). Here the CDR3 DNA reads TGTGCCAGTGGGACGGGACAGGGTTTCTACGAGCAGTACTTC. Residues: CASGTGQGFYEQYF.

Only a few counts were recorded for this clone. V and J are TRBV27 and TRBJ2-7; 10 bases are a match to TRBD2. Germline-derived CDR1 and CDR2 are MNHEY and SMNVEV (reference sequence). CDR3 length: 16 residues. Trimming removed 0 bases from V and 3 bases from J; junction bases left unmatched: 5. This CDR3 reads CASSLSGLANYYEQYF. The CDR3 DNA follows: TGTGCCAGCAGTTTATCGGGACTAGCGAACTACTACGAGCAGTACTTC.

Regarding this clone: A much more abundant neighbour one base away suggests this may be a read error. The V gene is TRBV4-2, the J gene TRBJ2-7, with TRBD1 matching over 7 bases. The CDR3 has 16 residues. Per the germline V gene, CDR1 is LGHNA and CDR2 is YNFKEQ. V trimming: 0 bases; J trimming: 1 base; junction bases outside the gene matches: 6. The CDR3 loop is CASSQDWAGGSYEQYF. DNA of the CDR3: TGTGCCAGCAGCCAAGATTGGGCAGGGGGTTCCTACGAGCAGTACTTC.

This clone appeared a few times. The genes are TRBV6-1 and TRBJ2-7; 9 bases map to TRBD2. The CDR3 sequence is 15 residues long. Germline CDR1 reads MNHNS; CDR2 reads SASEGT. V shed 6 bases, J shed 2 bases, and the junction held 8 bases outside the gene matches. The CDR3, as DNA: TGTGCCAGCAGCTACAGCTCTAGCGGGGCCTACGAGCAGTACTTC. Translated: CASSYSSSGAYEQYF.

The chain uses TRBV6-1 and TRBJ2-7; D unresolved. The V gene lost 5 bases and the J gene lost 3 bases, with 5 bases spanning the gap. The CDR3 extends over 11 amino acids. CDR1 and CDR2 from the germline V gene are MNHNS and SASEGT. In DNA form, the CDR3 reads TGTGCCAGCAGTCAAATCTACGAGCAGTACTTC. It translates to CASSQIYEQYF.

The genes are TRBV4-1 and TRBJ2-7; D may be TRBD2 (6 bases). Germline assignment: CDR1 MGHRA and CDR2 YSYEKL. V lost 0 bases to trimming and J lost 6 bases, with 15 bases between them. This CDR3 comprises 15 residues. As DNA, the CDR3 is TGCGCCAGCAGCCAAGATCCGGGAGAGGTGGTCGAGCAGTACTTC. It is translated as CASSQDPGEVVEQYF.

Within the sample, this clone is medium-sized. The chain joins TRBV28 to TRBJ2-7, with D tentatively TRBD2 (5 bases). Germline V gene sequence: CDR1 MDHEN, CDR2 SYDVKM. Trimming left V 11 bases short and J 3 bases short, with 17 bases between. CDR3 length: 13 amino acids. CDR3 sequence: CACSAVAFYEQYF. CDR3 nucleotide sequence: TGTGCCTGTTCAGCGGTTGCCTTCTACGAGCAGTACTTC.

This clone is medium-sized within its sample. V is TRBV27 and J is TRBJ2-7, with 7 positions matching TRBD2. This CDR3 comprises 12 residues. The J segment lost 5 bases and the V segment lost 7 bases, leaving 5 bases of the junction unmatched. From germline, CDR1 is MNHEY and CDR2 SMNVEV (reference sequence). The CDR3 spells CASMAGVHEQYF. The DNA of the CDR3 is TGTGCCAGCATGGCGGGAGTTCACGAGCAGTACTTC.

J is TRBJ2-2 and V is TRBV7-8; D ambiguous. This CDR3 spans 16 amino acids. The germline V and J ends were trimmed by 4 bases and 1 base, with 13 bases remaining between them. Germline loops: CDR1 SGHVS, CDR2 FQNEAQ. As DNA, the CDR3 is TGTGCCAGCAGCTCCTGGACGGGTTGGAACACCGGGGAGCTGTTTTTT. This translates into CASSSWTGWNTGELFF.

This chain links TRBV7-6 with TRBJ2-3; D unclear. Germline V gene data show CDR1 as SGHVS and CDR2 as FNYEAQ. The CDR3 loop spans 16 amino acids. Between the trimmed V and J ends, which lost 5 bases and 1 base, there was a span of 16 bases. The CDR3 DNA reads as TGTGCCAGCAGCCATACTCGGGCCCTTGGCACAGATACGCAGTATTTT. Protein product: CASSHTRALGTDTQYF.

The chain combines TRBV7-3 with TRBJ2-1, with 9 nucleotides matching TRBD2. Trimming took 8 bases from V and 5 from J; bases not matched to a gene: 1. The germline V gene encodes CDR1 SGHTA and CDR2 FQGTGA. The CDR3 runs 12 residues. This chain's CDR3 is CASAGGNNEQFF. The CDR3, as DNA: TGTGCCAGCGCGGGAGGGAACAATGAGCAGTTCTTC.

The chain couples TRBV5-4 to TRBJ2-7, with 11 positions matching TRBD2. V lost 4 bases and J lost 4; bases outside the gene matches: 7. This CDR3 region has 15 residues. The V gene's germline CDR1 is SGHNT and CDR2 YYREEE (reference sequence). CDR3 coding DNA: TGTGCCAGCAGCCACCTAGCGGGAGGTCCATACGAGCAGTACTTC. Its translation: CASSHLAGGPYEQYF.

The rearrangement uses TRBV11-3 and TRBJ1-2; tentatively, D is TRBD1 (6 bases). CDR3 length: 14 amino acids. Trimming pared 3 bases from V and 2 bases from J, leaving 10 bases between. The germline gives CDR1 SGHNT, CDR2 YENEEA. CDR3 loop: CASSFRTANYGYTF. In nucleotides, the CDR3 is TGTGCCAGCAGCTTCCGGACAGCCAACTATGGCTACACCTTC.

The chain recombines TRBV25-1 with TRBJ1-1, with no clear D. Germline V gene lookup returns CDR1 MGHDK and CDR2 SYGVNS. This CDR3 is built from 10 residues. V was clipped by 6 bases and J by 11 bases, with 10 bases between them. In DNA form, the CDR3 reads TGTGCCAGCAGCCCCCTACATGCTTTCTTT. Protein product: CASSPLHAFF.

The chain has TRBV4-3 and TRBJ2-3; D gene unclear. Germline loops: CDR1 LGHNA, CDR2 YSLEER. The germline V and J ends were trimmed by 1 base and 0 bases, with 8 bases remaining between them. The CDR3 totals 15 residues. The CDR3 region is CASSQGPSSTDTQYF. CDR3 DNA sequence: TGCGCCAGCAGCCAAGGTCCTTCTAGCACAGATACGCAGTATTTT.

This clone was recorded a few times. DNA of the CDR3: TGCGCCAGCAGCTTGGCGCACACCTATGGCTACACCTTC. Its protein is CASSLAHTYGYTF. J is TRBJ1-2 and V is TRBV5-1; D is unresolved. Germline V lookup: CDR1 SGHRS, CDR2 YFSETQ. The CDR3 has 13 residues. V shed 0 bases and J shed 4 bases, with 7 bases lying between them.

The chain combines TRBV25-1 with TRBJ1-1; D gene unclear. Germline loops: CDR1 MGHDK, CDR2 SYGVNS. There are 13 residues in the CDR3. V was shortened by 6 bases and J by 4 bases, with 12 bases between the two germline ends. DNA for the CDR3: TGTGCCAGCAGACTGTGGGAGTCCACTGAAGCTTTCTTT. It translates to CASRLWESTEAFF. Together with reference TRBV25-1 and TRBJ1-1, the CDR3 gives the full variable domain: EADIYQTPRYLVIGTGKKITLECSQTMGHDKMYWYQQDPGMELHLIHYSYGVNSTEKGDLSSESTVSRIRTEHFPLTLESARPSHTSQYLCASRLWESTEAFFGQGTRLTVV.

This clone appeared a few times. The V and J genes are TRBV6-6 and TRBJ2-1; possibly TRBD2 for D (5 bases). Trimming shortened V by 0 bases and J by 10 bases, and 7 bases separated the two germline ends. Germline lookup yields CDR1 MNHNY and CDR2 SVGAGI (reference sequence). The CDR3 has 12 amino acids. In DNA form, the CDR3 reads TGTGCCAGCAGTTACTCGGGGAGCGAGCAGTTCTTC. This translates into CASSYSGSEQFF.

In this sample, this clone turned up once. The rearrangement links TRBV15 to TRBJ2-6; tentatively, D is TRBD2 (6 bases). From germline, CDR1 is LNHNV and CDR2 YYDKDF (reference sequence). The V end lost 1 base, the J end lost 0 bases, and 10 bases lay between the germline ends. This CDR3 is 17 amino acids long. As DNA, the CDR3 is TGTGCCACCAGCAGAGGGTTGGGACTCTCTGGGGCCAACGTCCTGACTTTC. Translated, it gives CATSRGLGLSGANVLTF.